This TCR beta chain was profiled in a study of OX40 agonist ivuxolimab in advanced cancers. In the study overall: The costimulatory receptor OX40 (CD134) was targeted by ivuxolimab, a fully human IgG2 agonistic monoclonal antibody. Intravenous ivuxolimab was administered to patients every 2 weeks at six dose levels: 0.01, 0.1, 0.3, 1.5, 3 and 10 mg/kg. Among the 50 to 55 dose-escalation patients, some 19 had hepatocellular carcinoma, roughly 15 melanoma, 9 renal cell carcinoma and 9 head and neck cancer. A male proportion of around 83% and a mean age of 60 years, ranging from 23 to 79, were recorded for the dose-escalation cohort. Prior anti-PD-1, anti-PD-L1 or anti-CTLA-4 therapy was permitted, and about 40% of dose-escalation patients had received checkpoint inhibitors. Partial responses were achieved by three dose-escalation patients, of whom one had hepatocellular carcinoma and two had cutaneous melanoma. Peripheral TCRbeta sequencing aimed to test whether ivuxolimab altered TCR sequence diversity and caused clonal T-cell expansion. The monotherapy dose-escalation portion (N = 52 patients) of the phase I ivuxolimab trial is reported in the paper. Study-level results and caveats: Low levels of normalized T-cell clonal expansion were also shown by some nonresponding patients. Partial responders in the 0.1-3.0 mg/kg groups had among the lowest normalized peripheral clonal expansion, especially among CD8+ T cells. At doses of 0.1 to 3.0 mg/kg, clonal expansion of both CD4+ and CD8+ blood T cells was observed from baseline to week 6. Antigen specificity was not determined for the clonally expanded peripheral T cells. After ivuxolimab, expanded clones were on average more numerous among CD8+ T cells than among CD4+ T cells.

Patients with autoimmune disease history or receiving systemic immunosuppression were excluded from the trial. In every dose cohort, peripheral blood was drawn for TCR sequencing at baseline, cycle 4 day 1, and cycle 7 day 1. The samples were drawn from a first-in-human, open-label, multicenter phase I dose-escalation trial of ivuxolimab. Adults with locally advanced or metastatic head and neck squamous cell, hepatocellular, melanoma or renal cell carcinoma were enrolled in the trial. CD4+ and CD8+ T cells were sorted separately from peripheral blood before TCR sequencing. In the case of this clone: Which antigen it targets is not known. The record has no base qualities; no much larger clone is one base away.

V is shortened by 0 bases, J by 6 bases, and the region joining them spans 3 bases. The germline V gene (reference sequence) yields MNHNY for CDR1 and SVGAGI for CDR2. The CDR3 goes from the cysteine to the phenylalanine over 12 residues. Here the CDR3 DNA is all that survives: 36 bases in frame from base 1. To sequence the TCRbeta CDR3 region, genomic DNA was isolated from the sorted cells. The immunoSEQ Assay was used to sequence the TCRbeta CDR3 regions. Imported from immuneACCESS, the table was reduced by TCRdb to in-frame sequences with V and J called. These copies leave out some clones; in studies compared against another copy, an unresolved V gene accounts for under half, and the cause of the remainder is not known. The sample includes about 73,000 clones, with roughly nine tenths observed a single time. 0.6% to 0.8% of the sample is taken by the ten largest.

The TCR comes from an adult with an advanced solid tumor such as melanoma, head and neck, liver or kidney cancer. Sequenced here: CD4+ or CD8+ T cells sorted from blood, sampled in a trial of the OX40 agonist ivuxolimab. The V gene is TRBV6-6 and the J gene is TRBJ2-1; no D gene call is confident. The nucleotides are TGTGCCAGCAGTTACTCCCCCAATGAGCAGTTCTTC. Its amino acids are CASSYSPNEQFF.